Shown below are 19 T cell receptor beta chains from a single sample sequenced in a study of OX40 agonist ivuxolimab in advanced cancers. The protocol was immunoSEQ multiplex PCR, while the TCRdb copy is restricted to in-frame clones and leaves out a portion. The repertoire holds 90,000 to 120,000 clones, with around 93% as singletons. The starting material was CD4+ or CD8+ T cells sorted from blood, obtained in a trial of the OX40 agonist ivuxolimab. The receptor set was obtained from an adult with an advanced solid tumor such as melanoma, head and neck, liver or kidney cancer.

The genes are TRBV27 and TRBJ2-4; D is unclear. V lost 3 bases and J 0 bases, leaving 6 bases between the germline ends. The CDR3 consists of 14 residues. CDR1 is MNHEY, CDR2 SMNVEV, per germline (reference sequence). The CDR3 protein is CASSFWGAKNIQYF. The CDR3, as DNA: TGTGCCAGCAGTTTCTGGGGAGCCAAAAACATTCAGTACTTC.

This clone was seen only once. This chain joins TRBV7-6 and TRBJ1-5, with 7 bases aligning to TRBD1. Trimming took 1 base from V and 7 from J; bases not matched to a gene: 4. Germline loops: CDR1 SGHVS, CDR2 FNYEAQ. The CDR3 loop spans 14 amino acids. This chain's CDR3 is CASSLGQGGQPQHF. CDR3 nucleotides: TGTGCCAGCAGCTTAGGCCAGGGGGGCCAGCCCCAGCATTTT.

The chain uses TRBV28 and TRBJ2-5; possibly TRBD2 for D (6 bases). Germline V lookup: CDR1 MDHEN, CDR2 SYDVKM. The CDR3 consists of 15 residues. V lost 1 base to trimming and J lost 5 bases, with 14 bases between them. The CDR3, as DNA: TGTGCCAGCAGTTTATCTCAGGGAGGAGGCGAGACCCAGTACTTC. Amino acids: CASSLSQGGGETQYF.

V gene TRBV27 combines with J gene TRBJ2-2, with 9 nucleotides matching TRBD1. There are 15 residues in the CDR3. The J segment lost 3 bases and the V segment lost 5 bases, leaving 4 bases of the junction unmatched. Per germline, CDR1 MNHEY and CDR2 SMNVEV (reference sequence). CDR3 loop: CASSQRTGDTGELFF. DNA of the CDR3: TGTGCCAGCAGTCAAAGGACAGGGGACACCGGGGAGCTGTTTTTT.

The chain combines TRBV12-5 with TRBJ2-1, with 9 bases fitting TRBD1. V lost 7 bases and J lost 4; bases outside the gene matches: 8. The CDR3 runs to 15 residues. Germline CDR1 is LGHNT and CDR2 is FRNRAP. CDR3 sequence: CASARGQGSYNEQFF. In nucleotides, the CDR3 is TGTGCTAGTGCCCGGGGACAGGGATCATACAATGAGCAGTTCTTC.

The J gene is TRBJ2-3, the V gene TRBV9; 13 bases are shared with TRBD2. V shed 7 bases, J shed 5 bases, and the junction held 7 bases outside the gene matches. Germline CDR1 reads SGDLS; CDR2 reads YYNGEE. This CDR3 has 15 residues. The CDR3, as DNA: TGTGCCAGCGCCCGGACTAGCGGGAGCCAAGATACGCAGTATTTT. It codes for CASARTSGSQDTQYF.

This clone occurred once. V and J are TRBV11-1 and TRBJ2-1; 8 bases fit TRBD2. There are 15 residues in the CDR3. Germline assignment: CDR1 SGHAT and CDR2 FQDESV (reference sequence). Trimming removed 6 bases from V and 3 bases from J; junction bases left unmatched: 7. The DNA for the CDR3 is TGTGCCAGCAGTAGCGGGAAGGCCATCTACAATGAGCAGTTCTTC. This gives the protein CASSSGKAIYNEQFF.

This chain links TRBV15 with TRBJ2-7; D ambiguous. The CDR3 covers 13 residues. Germline V gives CDR1 LNHNV, CDR2 YYDKDF (reference sequence). V lost 0 bases to trimming and J lost 4 bases, with 7 bases between them. The chain's CDR3 is CATSRDKWYEQYF. CDR3 sequence (DNA): TGTGCCACCAGCAGAGATAAATGGTACGAGCAGTACTTC.

This rearrangement joins TRBV9 to TRBJ2-1, with D perhaps matching TRBD2 (5 bases). Germline V gives CDR1 SGDLS, CDR2 YYNGEE. Trimming cost V 0 bases and J 4 bases, with 14 bases left between them. The CDR3 is 16 amino acids. The CDR3 DNA is TGTGCCAGCAGCGTAGATAGCGAGGGCCGTTACAATGAGCAGTTCTTC. This sequence encodes CASSVDSEGRYNEQFF. The complete variable domain, with remaining parts taken from reference TRBV9 and TRBJ2-1, reads DSGVTQTPKHLITATGQRVTLRCSPRSGDLSVYWYQQSLDQGLQFLIQYYNGEERAKGNILERFSAQQFPDLHSELNLSSLELGDSALYFCASSVDSEGRYNEQFFGPGTRLTVL.

This chain joins TRBV7-3 and TRBJ1-1; no reliable D call. V lost 0 bases and J lost 1, with 6 bases in between. Germline lookup yields CDR1 SGHTA and CDR2 FQGTGA. This CDR3 has 14 residues. CDR3 sequence (DNA): TGTGCCAGCAGCTTAACGGGCAGGAACACTGAAGCTTTCTTT. It translates to CASSLTGRNTEAFF.

This clone has just a few counts. At one end the junction does not follow the germline gene, possibly because of a read error. This chain links TRBV6-1 with TRBJ1-5; a possible D gene is TRBD1 (5 bases). CDR3 size: 19 residues. Germline V gives CDR1 MNHNS, CDR2 SASEGT. The CDR3 loop reads CASSEAGTAFLISSQPQHF. DNA of the CDR3: TGTGCCAGCAGTGAAGCGGGGACGGCGTTCCTGATTAGCAGTCAGCCCCAGCATTTT.

V and J are TRBV28 and TRBJ1-1, with D possibly matching TRBD1 (5 bases). CDR1 and CDR2 from the germline V gene are MDHEN and SYDVKM. The germline V and J ends were trimmed by 5 bases and 6 bases, with 22 bases remaining between them. This CDR3 is built from 16 residues. DNA for the CDR3: TGTGCCAGCAGTATCGGGGGGGGTGGAGTCCTCCCTGAAGCTTTCTTT. This encodes CASSIGGGGVLPEAFF.

The V and J genes are TRBV28 and TRBJ2-1, with D possibly TRBD2 on 6 matching bases. This CDR3 comprises 17 residues. Germline V gene sequence: CDR1 MDHEN, CDR2 SYDVKM. Deletions cut 3 bases from V and 5 bases from J, with 20 bases between. Written as DNA, the CDR3 is TGTGCCAGCAGTTTCCCCCGGGGACCAACGGGGGACAATGAGCAGTTCTTC. Amino acid sequence: CASSFPRGPTGDNEQFF.

The CDR3 DNA reads TGCGCCAGCAGCGATCAGGGGAACTACAATGAGCAGTTCTTC. Protein product: CASSDQGNYNEQFF. The chain links TRBV5-1 to TRBJ2-1; maybe TRBD1 (6 bases). The CDR3 runs 14 residues. Germline V CDR1 and CDR2: SGHRS, YFSETQ. Trimming stripped 4 bases from V and 3 bases from J, with 11 bases between.

This chain joins TRBV11-3 and TRBJ1-5, with a tentative D call TRBD1 (5 bases). Germline CDR1 reads SGHNT; CDR2 reads YENEEA. The CDR3 covers 12 residues. V was trimmed by 6 bases and J by 7 bases, leaving 10 bases between them. The CDR3 nucleotides are TGTGCCAGCAGTCGCGGGGACCAGCCCCAGCATTTT. It codes for CASSRGDQPQHF.

This chain connects TRBV7-2 to TRBJ2-2; D possibly corresponds to TRBD1 (6 bases). The CDR3 has 15 residues. Trimming removed 2 bases at V and 8 bases at J, with 15 bases between. Germline lookup yields CDR1 SGHTA and CDR2 FQGNSA. This chain's CDR3 is CASSLNRVSVGELFF. Here the CDR3 DNA reads TGTGCCAGCAGCTTAAACAGGGTCTCGGTGGGGGAGCTGTTTTTT.

This clone has only one observation. V and J are TRBV5-1 and TRBJ2-7, with 7 positions matching TRBD2. The V gene's germline CDR1 is SGHRS and CDR2 YFSETQ. The junction had 10 bases not matched to a gene; V was cut back by 4 bases and J by 3 bases. The CDR3 loop spans 15 amino acids. In DNA, the CDR3 is TGCGCCAGCAGCCTCACGGGAGCGGGGAACTACGAGCAGTACTTC. It yields the protein CASSLTGAGNYEQYF.

The V call is TRBV18, the J call TRBJ1-1; no clear D gene. Germline CDR1 is KGHSH and CDR2 is LQKENI. Trimming took off 3 bases at V and 4 bases at J, with 21 bases between the two ends. This CDR3 has 17 amino acids. CDR3 nucleotides: TGTGCCAGCTCACCCTCCGGGAGGCTCGATCTGGGCACTGAAGCTTTCTTT. Its protein is CASSPSGRLDLGTEAFF.

This chain links TRBV6-6 with TRBJ1-1; a weak D match, TRBD1 (6 bases). The CDR3 sequence is 13 residues long. Germline-derived CDR1 and CDR2 are MNHNY and SVGAGI (reference sequence). Trimming stripped 5 bases from V and 4 bases from J, with 11 bases between. The CDR3 reads CASSRQVATEAFF. The CDR3 coding sequence is TGTGCCAGCAGTAGACAGGTCGCCACTGAAGCTTTCTTT.